A single sample gave rise to the 18 T cell receptor beta chains below, sequenced in a study of T cell responses to AZD1222 COVID-19 vaccine. Only in-frame clones appear in the TCRdb table, and some are missing; sequencing was by immunoSEQ multiplex PCR. Of over 95,000 clones detected, roughly nine tenths appear once; the ten largest clones hold around 3.1%. The specimen comprised peripheral blood, sampled on day 0 of AZD1222 vaccination. The receptor source for this set is an adult in good health.

About this clone itself: Its ends do not fully match the called genes, so a read error is possible. This chain links TRBV5-1 with TRBJ2-5, with 8 bases aligning to TRBD2. The CDR3 loop spans 15 amino acids. Germline CDR1 SGHRS, CDR2 YFSETQ. The CDR3 reads CASSLAGTSEETQYF. The CDR3 DNA sequence: TGTGCCAGCAGCTTGGCCGGGACTAGTGAAGAGACCCAGTACTTC.

This chain joins TRBV19 and TRBJ1-3; possible D gene TRBD1, 5 bases. The CDR3 is 14 residues long. The germline gives CDR1 LNHDA, CDR2 SQIVND (reference sequence). The germline V and J ends were trimmed by 6 bases and 0 bases, with 9 bases remaining between them. The DNA for the CDR3 is TGTGCCAGTAGCGACAGATACTCTGGAAACACCATATATTTT. It specifies CASSDRYSGNTIYF. The full variable domain, rest sourced from reference TRBV19 and TRBJ1-3, is DGGITQSPKYLFRKEGQNVTLSCEQNLNHDAMYWYRQDPGQGLRLIYYSQIVNDFQKGDIAEGYSVSREKKESFPLTVTSAQKNPTAFYLCASSDRYSGNTIYFGEGSWLTVV.

The chain recombines TRBV9 with TRBJ2-3; D is unclear. Germline CDR1 reads SGDLS; CDR2 reads YYNGEE. CDR3 length: 16 residues. V lost 4 bases and J lost 1, with 16 bases in between. The CDR3 loop reads CASSLASAGRTDTQYF. The DNA of the CDR3 is TGTGCCAGCAGCCTGGCCTCGGCAGGACGCACAGATACGCAGTATTTT.

A single count supports this clone. The chain links TRBV6-2 or TRBV6-3 to TRBJ1-4; no clear D. Germline V lookup: CDR1 MNHEY, CDR2 SVGEGT. The V end lost 4 bases, the J end lost 0 bases, and 15 bases lay between the germline ends. The CDR3 extends over 17 amino acids. This CDR3 is CASSSLPAIATNEKLFF. In DNA, the CDR3 is TGTGCCAGCAGTTCCCTCCCCGCCATTGCAACTAATGAAAAACTGTTTTTT.

V gene TRBV6-5 combines with J gene TRBJ1-5; D is unresolved. Deletions cut 6 bases from V and 3 bases from J, with 9 bases between. The CDR3 totals 13 residues. From germline, CDR1 is MNHEY and CDR2 SVGAGI. CDR3 in amino acids: CASRARANQPQHF. In nucleotides, the CDR3 is TGTGCCAGCAGGGCCCGTGCCAATCAGCCCCAGCATTTT.

This chain joins TRBV6-5 and TRBJ2-1, with TRBD2 identical over 8 bases. Germline CDR1 is MNHEY and CDR2 is SVGAGI. The J segment lost 6 bases and the V segment lost 6 bases, leaving 7 bases of the junction unmatched. The CDR3 runs to 14 residues. The CDR3 DNA reads TGTGCCAGCAGGAAAGGGACTAGTTTCAATGAGCAGTTCTTC. Its translation is CASRKGTSFNEQFF.

This CDR3 reads CASSQDEGVQETQYF. The CDR3 DNA reads as TGTGCCAGCAGCCAAGATGAGGGGGTTCAAGAGACCCAGTACTTC. This rearrangement joins TRBV14 to TRBJ2-5; D perhaps matches TRBD1 (6 bases). With 0 bases removed from V and 2 bases from J, the gap between germline ends came to 10 bases. Germline V lookup: CDR1 SGHDN, CDR2 FVKESK. The CDR3 has 15 amino acids.

This clone has only a few counts. V gene TRBV19 combines with J gene TRBJ2-3; 7 bases line up with TRBD2. The CDR3 contains 15 residues. V was clipped by 6 bases and J by 0 bases; unmatched bases: 6. Per the germline V gene, CDR1 is LNHDA and CDR2 is SQIVND (reference sequence). The CDR3 DNA reads TGTGCCAGTAGGAGCGGGGCGGGGAGCACAGATACGCAGTATTTT. It encodes CASRSGAGSTDTQYF.

This chain connects TRBV7-2 to TRBJ1-1, with a possible D match to TRBD1 (5 bases). The ends were cut back, 1 base at V and 0 bases at J, with 12 bases in the middle. CDR1 and CDR2 from the germline V gene are SGHTA and FQGNSA. CDR3 length: 16 amino acids. The CDR3 DNA is TGTGCCAGCAGCTTAGGTTTGGGACGGTTGAACACTGAAGCTTTCTTT. Its protein product is CASSLGLGRLNTEAFF.

On this clone itself: This sample also contains other DNA sequences that code for the same CDR3. The V gene is TRBV6-5, the J gene TRBJ2-2; no reliable D call. The CDR3 length is 15 residues. Looked up from germline, CDR1 is MNHEY and CDR2 is SVGAGI. The germline V and J ends were trimmed by 2 bases and 7 bases, with 14 bases remaining between them. This chain's CDR3 is CASSYGSRGGGELFF. CDR3 bases: TGTGCCAGCAGTTACGGTAGCAGAGGTGGCGGGGAGCTGTTTTTT.

This sequence joins TRBV2 and TRBJ1-5, with D perhaps TRBD1 (5 bases). Germline loops: CDR1 SNHLY, CDR2 FYNNEI. V gave up 10 bases and J gave up 5 bases, with 15 bases separating them. The CDR3 covers 13 residues. The CDR3 loop reads CATQGERDQPQHF. The CDR3 region has the DNA TGTGCCACCCAGGGAGAGCGGGATCAGCCCCAGCATTTT.

This chain uses TRBV2 with TRBJ2-2, with D maybe TRBD2 (5 bases). The CDR3 contains 16 residues. The germline CDR1 and CDR2 sequences are SNHLY and FYNNEI. V was trimmed by 0 bases and J by 1 base, leaving 9 bases between them. This CDR3 reads CASSEAQGLNTGELFF. CDR3 nucleotides: TGTGCCAGCAGTGAAGCGCAAGGACTGAACACCGGGGAGCTGTTTTTT.

This sequence joins TRBV5-1 and TRBJ1-1, with 7 bases aligning to TRBD1. Germline V lookup: CDR1 SGHRS, CDR2 YFSETQ. J was trimmed by 0 bases and V by 2 bases; bases with no gene match: 4. This CDR3 spans 15 amino acids. Here the CDR3 reads CASSLRTGLNTEAFF. The CDR3 nucleotides read TGCGCCAGCAGCTTAAGGACAGGTTTGAACACTGAAGCTTTCTTT.

This sequence joins TRBV18 and TRBJ2-1, with TRBD1 matching over 9 bases. Germline-derived CDR1 and CDR2 are KGHSH and LQKENI. V trimming: 3 bases; J trimming: 4 bases; junction bases outside the gene matches: 10. The CDR3 has 17 residues. In DNA, the CDR3 is TGTGCCAGCTCACCTCTCCCGGGACAGGGCGTTTACAATGAGCAGTTCTTC. Amino acid sequence: CASSPLPGQGVYNEQFF.

The CDR3 sequence: CASLRRGPGKDTEAFF. Here the CDR3 DNA reads TGTGCCAGCCTAAGGAGGGGTCCCGGGAAAGACACTGAAGCTTTCTTT. The chain has TRBV19 and TRBJ1-1, with D perhaps TRBD1 (5 bases). CDR1 and CDR2 from the germline V gene are LNHDA and SQIVND (reference sequence). The CDR3 covers 16 residues. V gave up 9 bases and J gave up 3 bases, with 23 bases separating them.

This clone was observed a handful of times. CDR3 in DNA: TGTGCCTGGAGTAATGGGGCGGGAAACACCGGGGAGCTGTTTTTT. As protein: CAWSNGAGNTGELFF. The chain employs TRBV30 and TRBJ2-2, with TRBD2 as a possible D gene (6 bases). Germline V gene sequence: CDR1 GTSNPN, CDR2 SVGIG (reference sequence). Trimming left V 2 bases short and J 2 bases short, with 12 bases between. The CDR3 spans 15 residues.

The chain couples TRBV27 to TRBJ2-3; TRBD2 is a possible D gene (6 bases). V was shortened by 2 bases and J by 4 bases, with 13 bases between the two germline ends. The CDR3 is 15 residues long. Germline V gene data show CDR1 as MNHEY and CDR2 as SMNVEV (reference sequence). CDR3 sequence: CASSLGAGRSDTQYF. The CDR3 coding sequence is TGTGCCAGCAGTTTAGGTGCGGGGAGGTCAGATACGCAGTATTTT.

The genes are TRBV7-3 and TRBJ1-1; D gene uncertain. CDR1 SGHTA and CDR2 FQGTGA come from the germline V gene. This CDR3 contains 13 residues. V was pared by 5 bases and J by 3 bases, with 10 bases between. CDR3 DNA: TGTGCCAGCAGCCCCCGCGGTTACACTGAAGCTTTCTTT. As protein: CASSPRGYTEAFF.